This TCR beta chain was captured by sequencing in a study of T cell responses to AZD1222 COVID-19 vaccine. The trim removed 5 bases at V and 2 bases at J, leaving 6 bases unmatched. The CDR3 contains 14 residues. Germline V CDR1 and CDR2: MNHEY, SVGAGI. Measured with immunoSEQ multiplex PCR; TCRdb has only the in-frame clones, and not every one. The sample shows 90,000 to 120,000 clones, 91% of them seen only once. The chain carries TRBV6-5 and TRBJ2-7; TRBD1 matches 7 bases. The TCR comes from an adult in good health. The sequenced sample was peripheral blood, obtained on day 0 of AZD1222 vaccination. The CDR3 region is CASSTDRVPYEQYF. CDR3 bases: TGTGCCAGCAGTACAGACAGGGTGCCCTACGAGCAGTACTTC.